This T cell receptor (beta chain) was profiled in a study of CD8 T cells in ankylosing spondylitis. Study conclusions and caveats: Disease-associated clones were reportedly significantly overrepresented in matched ankylosing spondylitis synovial fluid.

This clonotype was observed a few times. Antigen specificity is unknown. The length of the CDR3 is 13 residues. The V gene lost 5 bases and the J gene lost 0 bases, with 6 bases spanning the gap. Germline assignment: CDR1 SGHAT and CDR2 FQDESV (reference sequence). Preparation of TCR beta libraries was done by quantitative 5'-RACE with molecular barcodes. TCRdb recomputed calls from the 5' RACE reads with MiXCR, one row per CDR3 protein. The sample consists of just under 350,000 distinct CDR3 sequences, about 15% of them appearing once. The source material was blood, either unsorted or a sorted T cell fraction (not recorded which). The rearrangement joins TRBV11-1 to TRBJ2-3; D remains unclear. The clonotype comes from a male donor with ankylosing spondylitis or in good health (not recorded which). CDR3 loop: CASSQLSTDTQYF. In DNA form, the CDR3 reads TGTGCCAGCAGCCAACTAAGCACAGATACGCAGTATTTT.